Given below is one TCR beta chain in context. The sample is drawn from a study of blood T cell repertoires in COVID-19. J was trimmed by 5 bases and V by 4 bases; bases with no gene match: 13. Germline V gene data show CDR1 as SGHKS and CDR2 as YYEKEE (reference sequence). This CDR3 spans 18 amino acids. As handled by the study authors: By means of reference gene primer amplification, nucleated cell counts were estimated. Measured with immunoSEQ multiplex PCR; TCRdb has only the in-frame clones, and not every one. The V and J calls and the clone size are those of that table, but D and trimming were determined from the DNA. The data contain about 350,000 clones, more than 70% of them singletons. Participants spanned ages 18 to 89 years and resided in roughly 22 US areas. Participants' reported clinical history set cohort assignment. Up to 2 weeks before entering the study, exposed participants had met a COVID-19 case.

The chain combines TRBV5-5 with TRBJ2-2; 11 nucleotides align to TRBD2. This receptor was identified in a woman in her twenties or thirties who had been exposed to COVID-19. The sequenced material came from PBMCs or T cells enriched from blood (not recorded which). The CDR3 is CASSRTGLADETTGELFF. The DNA of the CDR3 is TGTGCCAGCAGCAGAACGGGACTAGCGGACGAAACTACCGGGGAGCTGTTTTTT.